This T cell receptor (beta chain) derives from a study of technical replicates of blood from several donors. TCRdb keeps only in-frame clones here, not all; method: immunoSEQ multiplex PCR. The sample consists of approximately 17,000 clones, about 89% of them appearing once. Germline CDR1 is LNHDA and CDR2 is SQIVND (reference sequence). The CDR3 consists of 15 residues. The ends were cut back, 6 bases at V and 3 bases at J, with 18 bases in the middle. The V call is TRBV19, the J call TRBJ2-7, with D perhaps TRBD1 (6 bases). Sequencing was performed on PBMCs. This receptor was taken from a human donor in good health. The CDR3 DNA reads TGTGCCAGTAGATACGCCGGGACACCAGACTACGAGCAGTACTTC. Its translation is CASRYAGTPDYEQYF.